Here is one T cell receptor (beta chain) with its context. These data originate in a study of blood T cell repertoires in COVID-19. Study-wide context: The United States, Italy and Spain were the sources of the acute and convalescent COVID-19 samples. T cells, B-cell-depleted T cells, or PBMCs provided the cDNA or gDNA that served as material.

In germline, CDR1 is SQVTM, CDR2 ANQGSEA. Trimming cost V 7 bases and J 2 bases, with 17 bases left between them. CDR3 length: 14 residues. Some clones are missing from TCRdb's copy, which holds only in-frame ones; the method was immunoSEQ multiplex PCR. The data show just over 20,000 clones, around 87% seen once. The rearrangement uses TRBV29-1 and TRBJ1-2; possibly TRBD1 for D (6 bases). Sequencing was done on a sample of peripheral blood. This receptor was identified in a human donor in a cohort sampled during active COVID-19. CDR3: CSAGNPGDNYGYTF. In DNA, the CDR3 is TGCAGCGCGGGAAACCCAGGGGACAACTATGGCTACACCTTC. Together with reference TRBV29-1 and TRBJ1-2, the CDR3 gives the full variable domain: SAVISQKPSRDICQRGTSLTIQCQVDSQVTMMFWYRQQPGQSLTLIATANQGSEATYESGFVIDKFPISRPNLTFSTLTVSNMSPEDSSIYLCSAGNPGDNYGYTFGSGTRLTVV.